This T cell receptor beta chain was found in a study of blood T cell repertoires in COVID-19. The wider study: Spain, Italy and the United States supplied samples that represented acute and convalescent COVID-19. From T cells, B-cell-depleted T cells, or PBMCs came the material, which was cDNA or gDNA.

Symptom resolution, clearance, or two negative PCRs marked the recovered donors of Cohort 3. CDR3 size: 13 residues. V shed 2 bases and J shed 0 bases, with 4 bases lying between them. The germline gives CDR1 MNHEY, CDR2 SVGEGT. How the authors handled the data: Scientists estimated how many nucleated cells there were by amplifying reference gene primers. TCRdb's table, derived via immunoSEQ multiplex PCR, lists solely in-frame clones and lacks some. That table is the source of V, J and clone size, and D and trimming were worked out from the DNA. The sample comprises a few hundred thousand clones, around 91% of which are singletons, and about 1% rests with the top ten.

This chain uses TRBV6-2 or TRBV6-3 with TRBJ2-5; no firm D call. Sequencing input: PBMCs or T cells enriched from blood (not recorded which). This TCR came from a man aged 18-30 years who had recovered from COVID-19. CDR3 amino acids: CASSYGHQETQYF. In nucleotides, the CDR3 is TGTGCCAGCAGTTACGGGCACCAAGAGACCCAGTACTTC.